A selection of T cell receptor beta chains follows, all from one sample in a study of blood T cell repertoires in COVID-19. Assay: immunoSEQ multiplex PCR; the TCRdb copy retains only in-frame clones and omits some. The repertoire holds 200,000 to 300,000 clones, with around 88% as singletons. The source material was PBMCs or T cells enriched from blood (not recorded which). The receptors come from a woman aged 35 to 49 with acute COVID-19. CDR3s include the opening cysteine and the closing phenylalanine or tryptophan. Fields, in order: clone size, D gene, V gene, J gene, CDR3 protein, CDR3 DNA. A D gene is named only where the DNA matches it firmly. The size entry is marked missing in some rows and otherwise reads once, few, many or a size class.

>once|-|TRBV29-1|TRBJ1-3
CSVGLGQSGNTIYF
TGCAGCGTTGGCTTAGGACAGTCTGGAAACACCATATATTTT
>-|TRBD2|TRBV11-2|TRBJ2-5
CASSRLSGAPPKETQYF
TGTGCCAGCAGCCGGCTTAGCGGGGCCCCGCCTAAAGAGACCCAGTACTTC
>-|-|TRBV9|TRBJ2-1
CASSVGGGDEQFF
TGTGCCAGCAGCGTAGGGGGAGGCGATGAGCAGTTCTTC
>-|TRBD1|TRBV19|TRBJ1-2
CASTDTGTGGGGYTF
TGTGCCAGTACCGATACCGGGACAGGGGGCGGTGGCTACACCTTC
>-|-|TRBV30|TRBJ2-1
CAQSVGADNEQFF
TGTGCCCAGAGCGTAGGGGCCGACAATGAGCAGTTCTTC
>-|-|TRBV19|TRBJ2-6
CASTESSGANVLTF
TGTGCCAGTACGGAGAGCTCTGGGGCCAACGTCCTGACTTTC
>-|TRBD1|TRBV30|TRBJ1-6
CAWSVLTGYSPLHF
TGTGCCTGGAGTGTACTGACAGGGTATTCACCCCTCCACTTT
>-|-|TRBV15|TRBJ2-1
CATSRGGRLNEQFF
TGTGCCACCAGCAGAGGGGGCAGATTGAATGAGCAGTTCTTC
>-|TRBD1|TRBV5-1|TRBJ1-2
CASSLPGQGGGYTF
TGCGCCAGCAGCCTTCCGGGACAGGGGGGTGGCTACACCTTC
>once|TRBD1|TRBV6-2/TRBV6-3|TRBJ1-1
CASSPRQGNEAFF
TGTGCCAGCAGTCCCAGACAGGGGAATGAAGCTTTCTTT
>-|TRBD1|TRBV5-1|TRBJ2-7
CASSPGGQGPRYEQYF
TGCGCCAGCAGCCCCGGGGGACAGGGTCCTCGTTACGAGCAGTACTTC
>-|-|TRBV7-9|TRBJ1-1
CASSVTQNTEAFF
TGTGCCAGCAGCGTAACACAGAACACTGAAGCTTTCTTT
>once|-|TRBV12-5|TRBJ1-4
CASTGPFSEKLFF
TGTGCTAGCACAGGGCCCTTTTCGGAAAAACTGTTTTTT
>once|-|TRBV5-6|TRBJ2-4
CASSHYERAKNIQYF
TGTGCCAGCAGCCACTACGAGAGGGCCAAAAACATTCAGTACTTC
>-|-|TRBV19|TRBJ1-1
CASVDRLNTEAFF
TGTGCCAGTGTCGACAGACTCAACACTGAAGCTTTCTTT
>-|-|TRBV5-4|TRBJ1-6
CASSLGGRSSYNSPLHF
TGTGCCAGCAGCTTGGGGGGCAGGAGCTCCTATAATTCACCCCTCCACTTT
>-|-|TRBV10-3|TRBJ2-3
CAISDPGRGSTDTQYF
TGTGCCATCAGCGACCCTGGCCGGGGTAGCACAGATACGCAGTATTTT
>-|TRBD1|TRBV19|TRBJ1-3
CASSRGDFSGNTIYF
TGTGCCAGTAGCAGGGGGGACTTCTCTGGAAACACCATATATTTT
>-|TRBD1|TRBV30|TRBJ2-6
CAWTPITGAGANVLTF
TGTGCCTGGACCCCAATTACAGGGGCTGGGGCCAACGTCCTGACTTTC
>-|TRBD2|TRBV19|TRBJ2-2
CASSMELAGAQNTGELFF
TGTGCCAGTAGTATGGAACTAGCGGGAGCGCAGAACACCGGGGAGCTGTTTTTT
>-|-|TRBV12-3/TRBV12-4|TRBJ1-2
CASSLFQGSGYTF
TGTGCCAGCAGTTTATTCCAGGGTTCCGGCTACACCTTC
>-|-|TRBV12-3/TRBV12-4|TRBJ1-2
CASSLHSGSGYTF
TGTGCCAGCAGTTTACACAGTGGAAGTGGCTACACCTTC
>-|TRBD1|TRBV9|TRBJ1-5
CASSVDGTGTQPQHF
TGTGCCAGCAGCGTAGACGGGACAGGGACTCAGCCCCAGCATTTT
>-|-|TRBV4-3|TRBJ2-1
CASSHSPTQGSNEQFF
TGCGCCAGCAGCCATTCCCCTACTCAGGGTAGCAATGAGCAGTTCTTC
>-|-|TRBV10-1|TRBJ2-7
CASSPMPGYEQYF
TGCGCCAGCAGTCCAATGCCCGGGTACGAGCAGTACTTC
>-|-|TRBV4-2|TRBJ2-1
CASSKWGEYNEQFF
TGTGCCAGCAGCAAGTGGGGCGAATACAATGAGCAGTTCTTC
>-|-|TRBV19|TRBJ1-5
CASSMGGSGNQPQHF
TGTGCCAGTAGTATGGGGGGGAGTGGGAATCAGCCCCAGCATTTT